The 8 T cell receptor beta chains given below trace back to one sample, sequenced in a study of blood T cells in healthy people across ages. For the second PCR, which ran for 7 to 11 cycles, a sample-barcoded 5' primer and a J-beta primer mix were used. TCRdb used MiXCR to reprocess the 5' RACE reads, holding one entry per CDR3 protein. The table lists approximately 770,000 distinct CDR3 sequences, more than 45% of them singletons. Sample: blood. These receptors all come from a man aged 25-45 years in good health.

The rearrangement links TRBV13 to TRBJ1-5; tentative D call: TRBD1 (5 bases). Germline V lookup: CDR1 PRHDT, CDR2 FYEKMQ (reference sequence). The CDR3 totals 16 residues. V was trimmed by 2 bases and J by 1 base, leaving 12 bases between them. CDR3 protein: CASSLYRGSSNQPQHF. The CDR3 DNA sequence: TGTGCCAGCAGCTTATACCGGGGCTCAAGCAATCAGCCCCAGCATTTT.

This clonotype was counted a few times. This chain joins TRBV29-1 and TRBJ2-7, with TRBD1 matching over 10 bases. J lost 4 bases, V lost 6 bases, and 12 bases had no gene match. The CDR3 runs to 15 residues. CDR1 is SQVTM, CDR2 ANQGSEA, per germline. The CDR3 here is CSVELPGTGDYEQYF. CDR3 in DNA: TGCAGCGTAGAATTGCCCGGGACAGGGGATTACGAGCAGTACTTC.

The rearrangement joins TRBV2 to TRBJ2-7, with 7 positions matching TRBD1. The CDR3 contains 14 residues. Germline V lookup: CDR1 SNHLY, CDR2 FYNNEI. V shed 7 bases, J shed 2 bases, and the junction held 8 bases outside the gene matches. The CDR3 sequence: CASTIKDRTYEQYF. DNA of the CDR3: TGTGCCAGCACTATTAAGGACAGGACCTACGAGCAGTACTTC.

The genes are TRBV4-2 and TRBJ1-2; D is undetermined. Trimming stripped 1 base from V and 6 bases from J, with 9 bases between. From germline, CDR1 is LGHNA and CDR2 YNFKEQ. The CDR3 is 13 residues long. CDR3 protein: CASSQVMSDGYTF. In nucleotides, the CDR3 is TGTGCCAGCAGCCAAGTGATGTCAGATGGCTACACCTTC.

This clonotype was found a few times. The rearrangement joins TRBV20-1 to TRBJ2-7; TRBD2 might be the D (6 bases). The J call is doubtful: the DNA matches TRBJ2-5 better. Germline CDR1 DFQATT, CDR2 SNEGSKA (reference sequence). CDR3 length equals 13 residues. CDR3 nucleotide sequence: TGCAGTGCCAACCGACTAGAAGACAAGACCCAGTACTTC. Its translation: CSANRLEDKTQYF.

In its sample, this clonotype was seen a few times. This rearrangement joins TRBV29-1 to TRBJ2-7, with 7 bases that match TRBD1. The CDR3 totals 13 residues. Germline trimming cut 5 bases from V and 4 bases from J; bases unmatched to any gene: 8. From germline, CDR1 is SQVTM and CDR2 ANQGSEA. The CDR3 coding sequence is TGCAGCGTTCAAAGGACAGGCGGTTACGAGCAGTACTTC. Its protein is CSVQRTGGYEQYF.

This sequence joins TRBV27 and TRBJ1-1; 8 nucleotides align to TRBD1. Per germline, CDR1 MNHEY and CDR2 SMNVEV (reference sequence). The V and J ends lost 3 bases and 1 base, in that order; junction bases with no gene match: 1. The CDR3 is made up of 14 amino acids. CDR3 DNA sequence: TGTGCCAGCAGTTTTGGGACAGGGAACACTGAAGCTTTCTTT. Its translation: CASSFGTGNTEAFF.

For this clonotype: A read error may explain this, as a much larger clone is one base away. The J gene is TRBJ2-5, the V gene TRBV10-3; 7 nucleotides agree with TRBD2. The CDR3 extends over 15 amino acids. Trimming at V came to 3 bases and at J to 8 bases, leaving 12 bases not matched to a gene. Germline V gives CDR1 ENHRY, CDR2 SYGVKD. The CDR3 sequence is CAISDSVTSPSTQYF. The CDR3, as DNA: TGTGCCATCAGTGATTCCGTGACTAGCCCTAGTACCCAGTACTTC.